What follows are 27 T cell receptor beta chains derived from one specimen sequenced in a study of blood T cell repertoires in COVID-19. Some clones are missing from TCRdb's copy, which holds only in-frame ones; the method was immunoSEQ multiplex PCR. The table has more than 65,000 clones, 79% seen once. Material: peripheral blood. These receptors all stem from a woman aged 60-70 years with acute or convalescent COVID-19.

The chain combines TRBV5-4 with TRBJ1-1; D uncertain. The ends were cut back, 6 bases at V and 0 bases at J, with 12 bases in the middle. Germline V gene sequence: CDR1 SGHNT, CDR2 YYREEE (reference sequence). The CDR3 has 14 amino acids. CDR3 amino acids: CASTRGYMNTEAFF. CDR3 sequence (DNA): TGTGCCAGCACCCGAGGGTATATGAACACTGAAGCTTTCTTT.

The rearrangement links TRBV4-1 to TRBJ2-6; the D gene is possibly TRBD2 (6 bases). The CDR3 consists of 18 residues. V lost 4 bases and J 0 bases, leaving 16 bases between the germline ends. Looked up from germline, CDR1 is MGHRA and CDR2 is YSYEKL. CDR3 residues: CASSPRWGVISGANVLTF. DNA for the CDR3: TGCGCCAGCAGCCCTCGGTGGGGGGTCATCTCTGGGGCCAACGTCCTGACTTTC.

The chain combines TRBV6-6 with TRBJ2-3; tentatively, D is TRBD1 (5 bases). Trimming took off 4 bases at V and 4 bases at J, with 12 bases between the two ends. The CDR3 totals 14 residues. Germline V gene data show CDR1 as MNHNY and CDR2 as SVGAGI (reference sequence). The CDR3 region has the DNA TGTGCCAGCAGTTCGCCAGGCAGGGCAGATACGCAGTATTTT. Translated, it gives CASSSPGRADTQYF.

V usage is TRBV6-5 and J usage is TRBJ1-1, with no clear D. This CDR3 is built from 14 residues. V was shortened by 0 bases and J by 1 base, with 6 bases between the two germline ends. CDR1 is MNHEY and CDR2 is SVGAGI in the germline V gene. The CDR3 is CASSYSKQNTEAFF. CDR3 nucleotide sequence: TGTGCCAGCAGTTACTCGAAGCAGAACACTGAAGCTTTCTTT.

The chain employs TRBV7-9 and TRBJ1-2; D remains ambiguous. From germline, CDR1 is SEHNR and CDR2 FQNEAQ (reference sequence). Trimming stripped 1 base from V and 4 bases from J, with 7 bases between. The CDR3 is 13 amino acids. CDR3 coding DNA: TGTGCCAGCAGCTTAGATAGCGGCTATGGCTACACCTTC. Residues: CASSLDSGYGYTF.

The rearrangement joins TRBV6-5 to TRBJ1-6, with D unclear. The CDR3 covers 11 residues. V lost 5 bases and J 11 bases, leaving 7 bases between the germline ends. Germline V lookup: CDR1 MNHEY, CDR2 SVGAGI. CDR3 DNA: TGTGCCAGCAGTCTCCGTGCACCCCTCCACTTT. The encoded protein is CASSLRAPLHF.

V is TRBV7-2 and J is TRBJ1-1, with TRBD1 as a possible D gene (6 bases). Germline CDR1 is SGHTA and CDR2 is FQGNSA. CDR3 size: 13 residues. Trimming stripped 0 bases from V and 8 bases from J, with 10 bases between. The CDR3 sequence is CASSLATGIEAFF. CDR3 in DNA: TGTGCCAGCAGCTTAGCAACAGGGATCGAAGCTTTCTTT.

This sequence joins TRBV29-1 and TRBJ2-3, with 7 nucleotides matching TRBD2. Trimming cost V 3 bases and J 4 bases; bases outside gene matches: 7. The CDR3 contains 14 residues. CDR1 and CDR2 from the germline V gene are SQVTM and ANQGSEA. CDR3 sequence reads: CSVDGGILADTQYF. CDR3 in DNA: TGCAGCGTTGACGGGGGGATTTTGGCAGATACGCAGTATTTT.

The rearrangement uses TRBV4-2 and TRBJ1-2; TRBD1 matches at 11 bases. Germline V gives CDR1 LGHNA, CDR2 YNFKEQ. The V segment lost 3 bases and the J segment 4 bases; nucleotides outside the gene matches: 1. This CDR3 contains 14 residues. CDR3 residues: CASSQGQGGYGYTF. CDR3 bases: TGTGCCAGCAGCCAGGGACAGGGGGGCTATGGCTACACCTTC.

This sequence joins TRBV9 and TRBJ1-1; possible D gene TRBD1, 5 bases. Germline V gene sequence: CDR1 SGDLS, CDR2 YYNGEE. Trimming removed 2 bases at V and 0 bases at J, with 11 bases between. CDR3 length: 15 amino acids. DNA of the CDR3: TGTGCCAGCAGCGTGACGGGACTCATGAACACTGAAGCTTTCTTT. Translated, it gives CASSVTGLMNTEAFF.

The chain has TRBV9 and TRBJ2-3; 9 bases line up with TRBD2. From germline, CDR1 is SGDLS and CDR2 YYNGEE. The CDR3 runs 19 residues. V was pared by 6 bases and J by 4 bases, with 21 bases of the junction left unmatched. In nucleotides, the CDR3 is TGTGCCAGCACCTCGGCCCCAGCGGGGGGCGGGGGTGGGTCAGATACGCAGTATTTT. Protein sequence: CASTSAPAGGGGGSDTQYF.

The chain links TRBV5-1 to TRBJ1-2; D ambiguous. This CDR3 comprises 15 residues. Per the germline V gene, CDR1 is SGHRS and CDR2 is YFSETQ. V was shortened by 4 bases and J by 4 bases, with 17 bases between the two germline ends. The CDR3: CASSLNPTALYGYTF. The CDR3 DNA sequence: TGCGCCAGCAGCCTAAACCCAACAGCCCTCTATGGCTACACCTTC. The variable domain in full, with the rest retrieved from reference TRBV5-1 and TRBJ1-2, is KAGVTQTPRYLIKTRGQQVTLSCSPISGHRSVSWYQQTPGQGLQFLFEYFSETQRNKGNFPGRFSGRQFSNSRSEMNVSTLELGDSALYLCASSLNPTALYGYTFGSGTRLTVV.

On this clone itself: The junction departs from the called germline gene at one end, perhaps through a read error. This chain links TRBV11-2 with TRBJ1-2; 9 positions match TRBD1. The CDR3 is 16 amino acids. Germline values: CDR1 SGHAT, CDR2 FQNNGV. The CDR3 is CASSLEQGAFNYGYTF. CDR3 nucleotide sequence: TGTGCCAGCAGCCTAGAACAGGGGGCGTTTAACTATGGCTACACCTTC.

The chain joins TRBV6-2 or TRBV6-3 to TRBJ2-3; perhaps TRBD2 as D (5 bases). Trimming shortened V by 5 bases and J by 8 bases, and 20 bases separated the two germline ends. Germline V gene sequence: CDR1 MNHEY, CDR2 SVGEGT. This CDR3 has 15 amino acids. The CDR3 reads CASSPSLALAGTQYF. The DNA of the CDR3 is TGTGCCAGCAGTCCCTCTCTAGCCTTGGCGGGTACGCAGTATTTT.

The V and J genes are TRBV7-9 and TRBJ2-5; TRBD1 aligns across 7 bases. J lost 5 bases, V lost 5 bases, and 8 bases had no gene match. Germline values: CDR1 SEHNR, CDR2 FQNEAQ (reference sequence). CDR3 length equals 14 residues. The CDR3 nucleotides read TGTGCCAGCAGCAAGACAGGGACGCAGGAGACCCAGTACTTC. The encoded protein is CASSKTGTQETQYF. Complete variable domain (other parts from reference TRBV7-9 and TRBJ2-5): DTGVSQNPRHKITKRGQNVTFRCDPISEHNRLYWYRQTLGQGPEFLTYFQNEAQLEKSRLLSDRFSAERPKGSFSTLEIQRTEQGDSAMYLCASSKTGTQETQYFGPGTRLLVL.

The CDR3 here is CASSTTQRGSLTF. The CDR3 DNA is TGTGCCAGCAGTACTACCCAACGGGGGTCCCTCACCTTC. The J gene is TRBJ1-2, the V gene TRBV7-3, with a weak D call TRBD1 (5 bases). V lost 6 bases and J 13 bases, leaving 21 bases between the germline ends. CDR3 length equals 13 residues. Germline-derived CDR1 and CDR2 are SGHTA and FQGTGA. Combining the CDR3 with reference TRBV7-3 and TRBJ1-2 gives the whole variable domain GAGVSQTPSNKVTEKGKYVELRCDPISGHTALYWYRQSLGQGPEFLIYFQGTGAADDSGLPNDRFFAVRPEGSVSTLKIQRTERGDSAVYLCASSTTQRGSLTFGSGTRLTVV.

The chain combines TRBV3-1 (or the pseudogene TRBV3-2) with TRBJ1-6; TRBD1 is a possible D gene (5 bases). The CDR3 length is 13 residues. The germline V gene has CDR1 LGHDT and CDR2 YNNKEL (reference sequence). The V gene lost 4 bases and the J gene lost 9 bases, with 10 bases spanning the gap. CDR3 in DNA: TGTGCCAGCAGCCCGACAGATGCTTCACCCCTCCACTTT. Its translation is CASSPTDASPLHF.

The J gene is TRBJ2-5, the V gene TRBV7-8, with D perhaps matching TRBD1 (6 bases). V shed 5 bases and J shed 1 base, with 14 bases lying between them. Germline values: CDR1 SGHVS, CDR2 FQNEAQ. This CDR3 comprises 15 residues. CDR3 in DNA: TGTGCCAGCAGCCCAGGGGTATGGGGCCAAGAGACCCAGTACTTC. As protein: CASSPGVWGQETQYF. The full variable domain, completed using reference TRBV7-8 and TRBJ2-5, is GAGVSQSPRYKVAKRGQDVALRCDPISGHVSLFWYQQALGQGPEFLTYFQNEAQLDKSGLPSDRFFAERPEGSVSTLKIQRTQQEDSAVYLCASSPGVWGQETQYFGPGTRLLVL.

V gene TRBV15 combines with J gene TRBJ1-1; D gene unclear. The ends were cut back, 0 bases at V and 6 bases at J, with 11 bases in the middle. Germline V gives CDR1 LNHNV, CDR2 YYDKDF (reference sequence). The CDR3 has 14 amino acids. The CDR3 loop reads CATSRDLSEAEAFF. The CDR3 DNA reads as TGTGCCACCAGCAGAGATTTATCCGAGGCTGAAGCTTTCTTT. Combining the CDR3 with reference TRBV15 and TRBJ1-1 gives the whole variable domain DAMVIQNPRYQVTQFGKPVTLSCSQTLNHNVMYWYQQKSSQAPKLLFHYYDKDFNNEADTPDNFQSRRPNTSFCFLDIRSPGLGDTAMYLCATSRDLSEAEAFFGQGTRLTVV.

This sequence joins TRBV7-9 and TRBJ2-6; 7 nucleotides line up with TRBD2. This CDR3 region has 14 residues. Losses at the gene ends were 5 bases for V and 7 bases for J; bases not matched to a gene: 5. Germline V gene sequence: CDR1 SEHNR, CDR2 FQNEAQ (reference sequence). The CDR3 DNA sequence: TGTGCCAGCAGCCCAGGGAGGGCAGCCAACGTCCTGACTTTC. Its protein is CASSPGRAANVLTF.

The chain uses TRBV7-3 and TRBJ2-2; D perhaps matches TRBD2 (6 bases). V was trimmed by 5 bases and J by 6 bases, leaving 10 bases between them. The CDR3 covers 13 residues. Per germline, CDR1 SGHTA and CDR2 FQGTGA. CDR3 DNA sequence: TGTGCCAGCAGCCCCGCGGGATCCGGGGAGCTGTTTTTT. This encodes CASSPAGSGELFF.

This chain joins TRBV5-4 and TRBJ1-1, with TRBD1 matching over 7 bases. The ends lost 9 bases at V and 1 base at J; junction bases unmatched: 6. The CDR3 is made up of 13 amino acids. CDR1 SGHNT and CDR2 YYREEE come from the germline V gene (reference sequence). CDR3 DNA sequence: TGTGCCATTGGTCAGGGGGGGAACACTGAAGCTTTCTTT. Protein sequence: CAIGQGGNTEAFF.

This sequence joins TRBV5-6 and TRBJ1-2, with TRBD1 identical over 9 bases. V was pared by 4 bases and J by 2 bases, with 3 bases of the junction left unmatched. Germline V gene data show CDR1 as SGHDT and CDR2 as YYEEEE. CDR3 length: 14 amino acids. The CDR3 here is CASSQTGGNYGYTF. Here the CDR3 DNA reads TGTGCCAGCAGCCAAACAGGGGGCAACTATGGCTACACCTTC.

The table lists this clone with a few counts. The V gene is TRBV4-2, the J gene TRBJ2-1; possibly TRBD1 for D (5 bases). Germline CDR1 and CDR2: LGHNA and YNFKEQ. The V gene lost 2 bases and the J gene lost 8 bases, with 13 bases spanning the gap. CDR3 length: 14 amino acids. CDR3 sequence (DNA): TGTGCCAGCAGCCAAAATCCAGGGAACGATGAGCAGTTCTTC. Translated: CASSQNPGNDEQFF.

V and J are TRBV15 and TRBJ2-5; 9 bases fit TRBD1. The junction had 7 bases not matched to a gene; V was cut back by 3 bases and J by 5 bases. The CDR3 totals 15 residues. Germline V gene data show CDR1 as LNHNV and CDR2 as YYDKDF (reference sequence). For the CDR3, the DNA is TGTGCCACCAGCAGCCCTGGACAGGGGTTGGAGACCCAGTACTTC. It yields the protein CATSSPGQGLETQYF.

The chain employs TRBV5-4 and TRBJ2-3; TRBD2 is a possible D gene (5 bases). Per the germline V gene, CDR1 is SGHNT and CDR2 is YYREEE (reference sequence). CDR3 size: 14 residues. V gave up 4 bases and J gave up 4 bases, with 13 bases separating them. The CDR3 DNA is TGTGCCAGCAGCCTACAAGGGAGCCCAGATACGCAGTATTTT. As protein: CASSLQGSPDTQYF.

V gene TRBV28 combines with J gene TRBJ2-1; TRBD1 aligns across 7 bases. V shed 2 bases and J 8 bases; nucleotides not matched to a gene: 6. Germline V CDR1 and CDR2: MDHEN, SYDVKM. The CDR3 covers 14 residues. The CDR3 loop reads CASSLAQGFDEQFF. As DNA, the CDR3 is TGTGCCAGCAGTTTAGCACAGGGGTTCGATGAGCAGTTCTTC.